The 20 T cell receptor beta chains listed next were all sequenced from one sample in a study of vaccination and CD4 T cells after COVID-19. Which antigens these TCRs recognize remains unknown. The assay that was used to sequence DNA from cultured CD4+ T cells was the Oncomine TCR Beta short-read assay. TCRdb used MiXCR to reprocess the PCR reads, holding one entry per CDR3 protein. The table records about 5,900 distinct CDR3 sequences, 45% to 60% of them present only once. Treatment in this sample: approximately 9-day PBMC culture with coronavirus spike peptide pools or control peptides (ViraFEST assay). What was sequenced was CD4+ T cells from blood, cultured in vitro. Source of these receptors: a human donor who had recovered from COVID-19.

This clonotype is medium-sized in the sample. This chain connects TRBV2 to TRBJ1-5; D not certain. Germline loops: CDR1 SNHLY, CDR2 FYNNEI. CDR3 length: 15 amino acids. V lost 6 bases, J lost 2 bases, and 14 bases lay in between. CDR3 nucleotides: TGTGCCAGCAGCGGACCCACTGCTGGCAATCAGCCCCAGCATTTT. Translated, it gives CASSGPTAGNQPQHF.

The rearrangement links TRBV30 to TRBJ1-1; 11 bases agree with TRBD1. The length of the CDR3 is 16 residues. Germline CDR1 and CDR2: GTSNPN and SVGIG (reference sequence). J was trimmed by 5 bases and V by 4 bases; bases with no gene match: 12. CDR3 amino acids: CAWTWDRGNLGTEAFF. The CDR3 coding sequence is TGTGCCTGGACTTGGGACAGGGGGAACCTCGGGACTGAAGCTTTCTTT.

The chain joins TRBV6-4 to TRBJ1-2; TRBD1 is a possible D gene (6 bases). This CDR3 has 13 amino acids. Per the germline V gene, CDR1 is MRHNA and CDR2 is SNTAGT. The V and J ends lost 5 bases and 4 bases respectively, with 11 bases between them. The CDR3 DNA follows: TGTGCCAGCAGTAGTGAGACAGGCTATGGCTACACCTTC. Amino acid sequence: CASSSETGYGYTF.

The chain links TRBV2 to TRBJ2-1; D unresolved. The CDR3 loop spans 15 amino acids. V lost 7 bases, J lost 4 bases, and 17 bases lay in between. Germline loops: CDR1 SNHLY, CDR2 FYNNEI. The CDR3 sequence is CASTVESTPYNEQFF. DNA for the CDR3: TGTGCCAGCACCGTTGAGTCGACGCCTTACAATGAGCAGTTCTTC.

The chain combines TRBV4-1 with TRBJ2-5; possible D gene TRBD1, 6 bases. Germline lookup yields CDR1 MGHRA and CDR2 YSYEKL. CDR3 length: 14 amino acids. The ends were cut back, 2 bases at V and 4 bases at J, with 11 bases in the middle. Here the CDR3 reads CASSQTGLGETQYF. The CDR3 DNA reads TGCGCCAGCAGCCAAACAGGGTTGGGAGAGACCCAGTACTTC.

The CDR3 bases are TGTGCCAGCGGGGGGAGGACTTTC. Its translation: CASGGRTF. This sequence joins TRBV21-1 and TRBJ2-4; TRBD2 is the table's D call and was not checked against the DNA. TRBV21-1 is labeled a pseudogene. This CDR3 region has 8 residues.

The DNA of the CDR3 is TGTGCCAGCTCCGCGACGGGGGCGAATCAGCCCCAGCATTTT. It is translated as CASSATGANQPQHF. The chain couples TRBV12-3 or TRBV12-4 to TRBJ1-5; weak D call: TRBD1 (6 bases). The CDR3 extends over 14 amino acids. Trimming removed 8 bases from V and 4 bases from J, with 15 bases in between.

This chain joins TRBV24-1 and TRBJ2-1; no clear D gene. V lost 11 bases to trimming and J lost 5 bases, with 3 bases between them. The germline CDR1 and CDR2 sequences are KGHDR and SFDVKD. CDR3 size: 9 residues. The CDR3 loop reads CASNNEQFF. The CDR3 nucleotides read TGTGCCAGCAACAATGAGCAGTTCTTC.

The CDR3 reads CSVGGVDRNQPQHF. CDR3 DNA: TGCAGCGTTGGAGGGGTAGACAGAAATCAGCCCCAGCATTTT. The chain employs TRBV29-1 and TRBJ1-5; tentatively, D is TRBD1 (5 bases). Per germline, CDR1 SQVTM and CDR2 ANQGSEA. Trimming removed 4 bases at V and 4 bases at J, with 14 bases between. The CDR3 length is 14 residues.

This clonotype is judged medium-sized. The V and J genes are TRBV7-2 and TRBJ1-6, with 8 bases lining up with TRBD1. Germline CDR1 SGHTA, CDR2 FQGNSA. This CDR3 has 15 residues. Unmatched junction bases numbered 7, after V lost 5 bases and J lost 7 bases. DNA for the CDR3: TGTGCCAGCAGCCTCAACCGGGACAGGAATTCACCCCTCCACTTT. Protein product: CASSLNRDRNSPLHF.

The rearrangement links TRBV20-1 to TRBJ1-2, with D tentatively TRBD1 (5 bases). Germline-derived CDR1 and CDR2 are DFQATT and SNEGSKA (reference sequence). The CDR3 loop spans 13 amino acids. V was trimmed by 0 bases and J by 4 bases, leaving 9 bases between them. The CDR3 loop is CSARDRDSYGYTF. The DNA for the CDR3 is TGCAGTGCTAGAGACAGGGACTCCTATGGCTACACCTTC.

This clonotype came up a few times. This sequence joins TRBV20-1 and TRBJ1-6; a weak D match, TRBD1 (5 bases). The germline gives CDR1 DFQATT, CDR2 SNEGSKA (reference sequence). Trimming took 1 base from V and 4 from J, leaving 17 bases between them. This CDR3 region has 17 residues. The CDR3 spells CSARVTGQGAYNSPLHF. CDR3 DNA sequence: TGCAGTGCTAGAGTCACAGGTCAGGGCGCATATAATTCACCCCTCCACTTT.

This clonotype came up a few times. The chain couples TRBV11-3 to TRBJ2-1; 9 bases are a match to TRBD2. Germline CDR1 SGHNT, CDR2 YENEEA. The CDR3 extends over 17 amino acids. V lost 4 bases and J lost 7; bases outside the gene matches: 14. CDR3 DNA sequence: TGTGCCAGCAGCTCCTATAGCGGGAGTGTTCGTGCGAATGAGCAGTTCTTC. Translated: CASSSYSGSVRANEQFF.

This CDR3 is CASSLLAGGTDTQYF. The DNA of the CDR3 is TGTGCCAGCAGCCTTCTAGCGGGGGGCACAGATACGCAGTATTTT. The chain combines TRBV6-2 or TRBV6-3 with TRBJ2-3; 10 nucleotides line up with TRBD2. CDR3 length: 15 amino acids. The junction had 4 bases not matched to a gene; V was cut back by 6 bases and J by 1 base. From germline, CDR1 is MNHEY and CDR2 SVGEGT.

This clonotype has only a few counts. The chain combines TRBV27 with TRBJ1-1; TRBD1 matches 8 bases. Per germline, CDR1 MNHEY and CDR2 SMNVEV (reference sequence). Trimming at V came to 5 bases and at J to 9 bases, leaving 14 bases not matched to a gene. The CDR3 totals 15 residues. CDR3 coding DNA: TGTGCCAGCAGTACCCTCCCCGGGACAGGAGGAAAAGCTTTCTTT. As protein: CASSTLPGTGGKAFF.

The chain employs TRBV12-3 or TRBV12-4 and TRBJ1-5; 7 nucleotides match TRBD1. The CDR3 length is 16 residues. V shed 4 bases and J 2 bases; nucleotides not matched to a gene: 8. In DNA form, the CDR3 reads TGTGCCAGCAGTTCTGAGACAGGGACAGGCAATCAGCCCCAGCATTTT. Translation: CASSSETGTGNQPQHF.

The genes are TRBV19 and TRBJ1-1, with D hard to call. CDR1 is LNHDA and CDR2 is SQIVND in the germline V gene (reference sequence). The CDR3 length is 16 residues. V lost 1 base to trimming and J lost 0 bases, with 12 bases between them. CDR3 bases: TGTGCCAGTAGTATAGCAACGAGAAGCATGAACACTGAAGCTTTCTTT. It translates to CASSIATRSMNTEAFF.

V is TRBV7-9 and J is TRBJ2-7, with 10 nucleotides matching TRBD1. CDR1 and CDR2 (germline): SEHNR, FQNEAQ (reference sequence). This CDR3 is built from 13 residues. V was pared by 1 base and J by 13 bases, with 7 bases of the junction left unmatched. CDR3: CASSLEGTGVYYF. The CDR3 nucleotides read TGTGCCAGCAGCTTAGAAGGGACAGGGGTCTATTACTTC.

V gene TRBV6-2 or TRBV6-3 combines with J gene TRBJ1-1; D might be TRBD1 (6 bases). This CDR3 has 14 residues. The ends were cut back, 0 bases at V and 6 bases at J, with 11 bases in the middle. Germline V gene sequence: CDR1 MNHEY, CDR2 SVGEGT. CDR3 coding DNA: TGTGCCAGCAGTTACTCGGGGGGGACACCTGAAGCTTTCTTT. This encodes CASSYSGGTPEAFF.

The V gene is TRBV6-5, the J gene TRBJ1-6, with 8 bases aligning to TRBD1. The CDR3 covers 17 residues. The ends lost 2 bases at V and 9 bases at J; junction bases unmatched: 12. Germline CDR1 reads MNHEY; CDR2 reads SVGAGI. The CDR3 reads CASSYAGGREGSSPLHF. CDR3 coding DNA: TGTGCCAGCAGTTACGCAGGGGGCCGCGAGGGTAGTTCACCCCTCCACTTT.